These 2 T cell receptor beta chains originate from one sample sequenced in a study of siplizumab effects on memory and regulatory T cells. Libraries were prepared by immunoSEQ multiplex PCR; TCRdb keeps only in-frame clonotypes and omits some of them. The sample holds 100,000 or so clones, around 93% seen once. Sequencing was carried out using CD4+ T cells sorted from blood. The receptor set was obtained from a human donor in good health.

This rearrangement joins TRBV6-5 to TRBJ2-1; 7 bases fit TRBD1. The CDR3 loop spans 13 amino acids. Looked up from germline, CDR1 is MNHEY and CDR2 is SVGAGI. Trimming cost V 7 bases and J 6 bases; bases outside gene matches: 6. The CDR3 DNA reads as TGTGCCAGCACTTCGGACAGGATCAATGAGCAGTTCTTC. It specifies CASTSDRINEQFF.

CDR3 nucleotides: TGTGCCAGCAGCTGGGGACAGGGGTTGTTGAACACTGAAGCTTTCTTT. Translation: CASSWGQGLLNTEAFF. V and J are TRBV7-9 and TRBJ1-1, with 10 nucleotides matching TRBD1. The CDR3 is 16 amino acids. Germline V gene sequence: CDR1 SEHNR, CDR2 FQNEAQ (reference sequence). V lost 4 bases to trimming and J lost 0 bases; unmatched junction nucleotides: 5.